This T cell receptor beta chain was captured by sequencing in a study of pediatric ulcerative colitis. Germline V gives CDR1 SGHAT, CDR2 FQNNGV. This CDR3 region has 15 residues. J was trimmed by 5 bases and V by 2 bases; bases with no gene match: 5. Sequencing used immunoSEQ multiplex PCR; TCRdb keeps in-frame clones, though not all of them. The sample carries roughly 14,000 clones, 85% to 90% recorded once. Sequencing was performed on blood. This receptor was obtained from a boy between 10 and 17 years old with moderate ulcerative colitis. V and J are TRBV11-2 and TRBJ1-1; the match to TRBD1 covers 10 bases. The CDR3 nucleotides are TGTGCCAGCAGCTTACTGGACAGGGGGGAGACTGAAGCTTTCTTT. Protein product: CASSLLDRGETEAFF. Full variable domain (missing parts from reference TRBV11-2 and TRBJ1-1): EAGVAQSPRYKIIEKRQSVAFWCNPISGHATLYWYQQILGQGPKLLIQFQNNGVVDDSQLPKDRFSAERLKGVDSTLKIQPAKLEDSAVYLCASSLLDRGETEAFFGQGTRLTVV.